This entry features one TCR beta chain sequence. The sample comes from a study of blood T cell repertoires in COVID-19. Study as a whole: The samples span acute and convalescent COVID-19 from the United States, Italy and Spain. Sources were T cells, B-cell-depleted T cells, or PBMCs; the material itself was cDNA or gDNA.

In germline, CDR1 is SGHDT, CDR2 YYEEEE. The CDR3 length is 16 residues. The germline V and J ends were trimmed by 1 base and 6 bases, with 19 bases remaining between them. Original methodology: The authors estimated nucleated cell counts from reference gene primer amplification. Generated by immunoSEQ multiplex PCR, the TCRdb table keeps only in-frame clones and is missing some. Clone size and V and J calls were adopted from that table, with D and trimming inferred from the DNA. This table holds a few hundred thousand clones, around nine tenths found once. The TCR was taken from a man in his fifties or sixties with acute or convalescent COVID-19. This chain links TRBV5-6 with TRBJ1-2; D perhaps matches TRBD1 (5 bases). The sequenced sample was peripheral blood. The CDR3 loop reads CASSLIVLQGGNGYTF. In nucleotides, the CDR3 is TGTGCCAGCAGCTTGATCGTCTTGCAGGGAGGTAATGGCTACACCTTC.